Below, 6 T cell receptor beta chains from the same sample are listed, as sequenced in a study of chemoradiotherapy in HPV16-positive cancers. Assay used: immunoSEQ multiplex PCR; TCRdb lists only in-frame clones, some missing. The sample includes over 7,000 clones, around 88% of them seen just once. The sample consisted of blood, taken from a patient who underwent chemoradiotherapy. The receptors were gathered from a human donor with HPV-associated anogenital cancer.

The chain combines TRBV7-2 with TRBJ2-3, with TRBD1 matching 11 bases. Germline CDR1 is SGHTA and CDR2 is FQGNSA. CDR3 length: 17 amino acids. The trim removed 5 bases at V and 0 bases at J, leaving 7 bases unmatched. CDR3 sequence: CASSQEGTGGSTDTQYF. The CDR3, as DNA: TGTGCCAGCAGCCAGGAAGGGACAGGGGGAAGCACAGATACGCAGTATTTT.

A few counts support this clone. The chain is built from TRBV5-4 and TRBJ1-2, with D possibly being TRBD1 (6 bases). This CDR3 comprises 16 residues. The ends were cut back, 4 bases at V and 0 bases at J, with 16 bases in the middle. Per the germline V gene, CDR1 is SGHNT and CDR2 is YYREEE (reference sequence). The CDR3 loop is CASSEVHRTANYGYTF. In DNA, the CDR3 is TGTGCCAGCAGCGAAGTCCACAGGACAGCTAACTATGGCTACACCTTC.

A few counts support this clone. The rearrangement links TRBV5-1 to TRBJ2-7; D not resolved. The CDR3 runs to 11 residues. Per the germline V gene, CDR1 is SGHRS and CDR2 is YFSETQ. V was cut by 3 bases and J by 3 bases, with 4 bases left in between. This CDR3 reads CASSSNYEQYF. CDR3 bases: TGCGCCAGCAGCTCCAACTACGAGCAGTACTTC.

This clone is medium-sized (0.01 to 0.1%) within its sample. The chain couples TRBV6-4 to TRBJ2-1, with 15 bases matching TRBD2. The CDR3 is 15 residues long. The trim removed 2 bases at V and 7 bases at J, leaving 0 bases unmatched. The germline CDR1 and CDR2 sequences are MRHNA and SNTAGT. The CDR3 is CASSDGLAGGNEQFF. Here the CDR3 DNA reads TGTGCCAGCAGTGACGGACTAGCGGGGGGGAATGAGCAGTTCTTC.

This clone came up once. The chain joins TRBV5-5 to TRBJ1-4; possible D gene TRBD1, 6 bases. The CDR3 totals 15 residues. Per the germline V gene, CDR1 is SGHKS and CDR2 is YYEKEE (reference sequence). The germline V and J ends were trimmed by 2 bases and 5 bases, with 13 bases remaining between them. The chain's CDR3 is CASSFSGQLNEKLFF. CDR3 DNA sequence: TGTGCCAGCAGCTTTTCTGGACAGCTAAATGAAAAACTGTTTTTT.

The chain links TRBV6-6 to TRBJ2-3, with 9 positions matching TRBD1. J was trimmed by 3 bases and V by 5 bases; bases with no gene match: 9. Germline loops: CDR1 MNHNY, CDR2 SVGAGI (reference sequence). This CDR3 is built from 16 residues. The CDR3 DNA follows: TGTGCCAGCAGTCCCCCGGGACAGGGTAGGACAGATACGCAGTATTTT. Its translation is CASSPPGQGRTDTQYF.